The source of this T cell receptor (beta chain) is a study of OX40 agonist ivuxolimab in advanced cancers. A word on this clone: Its antigen is still unknown.

Sequencing was performed with immunoSEQ multiplex PCR; in TCRdb, only in-frame clones are kept and a portion is missing. There are approximately 31,000 clones in the sample; about nine tenths occur only once, and 0.9% to 0.95% lies in the top ten. Broader study findings: Among the lowest levels of clonal expansion were found in partial responders at 0.1-3.0 mg/kg. Normalized T-cell clonal expansion was also low in some nonresponders.

CDR1 and CDR2 (germline): GTSNPN, SVGIG (reference sequence). The CDR3 is 13 residues long. Trimming shortened V by 0 bases and J by 4 bases, and 7 bases separated the two germline ends. The TCR sequence derives from an adult with an advanced solid tumor such as melanoma, head and neck, liver or kidney cancer. The chain links TRBV30 to TRBJ1-5, with D uncertain. This specimen was CD4+ or CD8+ T cells sorted from blood, taken in a trial of the OX40 agonist ivuxolimab. CDR3 sequence (DNA): TGTGCCTGGAGTGTGGCCCTTAATCAGCCCCAGCATTTT. This sequence encodes CAWSVALNQPQHF.